The present T cell receptor (beta chain) was sequenced within a study of molecular identifiers for immune sequencing clone quantification. TCRdb reanalysed the PCR reads using MiXCR and keeps one entry per CDR3 protein. The sample has 80,000 to 130,000 distinct CDR3 sequences; roughly 38% are singletons. As regards this clonotype: Relative to the germline gene, one junction end is altered; a read error may explain this.

CDR1 is SQVTM, CDR2 ANQGSEA, per germline. This CDR3 comprises 13 residues. This clonotype was sampled from a human donor in good health. Some libraries in this study had Jurkat cell RNA spiked in. Sequenced: naive CD8+ T cells from blood, with Jurkat cell RNA spiked in. This sample's subset: FACS-sorted CD8+CD4-CCR7+CD45RA+ naive T cells. The V gene is TRBV29-1, the J gene TRBJ2-2; D is perhaps TRBD2 (5 bases). The CDR3 nucleotides are TGCAGCGCCTTGACTGGGATTCCCGGGGAGCTGTATTTT. Encoded protein: CSALTGIPGELYF.